What follows describes a single T cell receptor beta chain. What it recognizes is unknown. Germline V gene sequence: CDR1 MGHRA, CDR2 YSYEKL. V shed 0 bases and J shed 2 bases, with 16 bases lying between them. The length of the CDR3 is 17 residues. This sample was taken from a study of cytomegalovirus exposure and HLA in healthy donors. Primers for the PCR totalled 60 Vbeta and 13 Jbeta. The table came from immunoSEQ multiplex PCR; TCRdb's copy has only in-frame clones and leaves some out. Among roughly 100,000 clones, less than 90% were seen once, and the ten largest hold approximately 2.8%. Findings of the study overall: DRB1 had the most TCR associations and HLA-C the fewest, a later analysis found, with rates varying by HLA locus. CMV serostatus stood as the only immune exposure information on hand. Cytomegalovirus-associated status was assigned to about 180 TCR beta chains.

The sequencing input was PBMCs. The chain links TRBV4-1 to TRBJ1-2; TRBD1 might be the D (5 bases). The source is a man aged 35 to 55 in good health and CMV-seronegative. The CDR3 loop is CASSQDPPQGPNYGYTF. In nucleotides, the CDR3 is TGCGCCAGCAGCCAAGATCCCCCCCAGGGCCCAAACTATGGCTACACCTTC.